These 15 T cell receptor beta chains were all obtained from the same sample, sequenced in a study of chemoradiotherapy in HPV16-positive cancers. Generated by immunoSEQ multiplex PCR, the TCRdb table keeps only in-frame clones and is missing some. The repertoire holds approximately 13,000 clones, with around 85% as singletons. This specimen consisted of blood, obtained from a patient who underwent chemoradiotherapy. The source of these receptors is a human donor with HPV-associated anogenital cancer.

The chain is built from TRBV28 and TRBJ1-3; 7 nucleotides agree with TRBD1. J lost 3 bases, V lost 2 bases, and 4 bases had no gene match. The CDR3 sequence is 15 residues long. The V gene's germline CDR1 is MDHEN and CDR2 SYDVKM. The CDR3 reads CASSLKGAGGNTIYF. The DNA of the CDR3 is TGTGCCAGCAGTTTAAAGGGGGCAGGTGGAAACACCATATATTTT.

The CDR3 DNA reads as TGCGCCAGCAGAAAAGGGAACGGGACAGTGGGCTACGAGCAGTACTTC. Its translation: CASRKGNGTVGYEQYF. The rearrangement joins TRBV5-1 to TRBJ2-7; 7 nucleotides line up with TRBD1. The CDR3 consists of 16 residues. V was pared by 5 bases and J by 3 bases, with 14 bases of the junction left unmatched. Germline V gene sequence: CDR1 SGHRS, CDR2 YFSETQ.

The chain joins TRBV5-1 to TRBJ1-1; D possibly corresponds to TRBD1 (6 bases). The ends were cut back, 3 bases at V and 0 bases at J, with 9 bases in the middle. The CDR3 loop spans 14 amino acids. Per the germline V gene, CDR1 is SGHRS and CDR2 is YFSETQ. For the CDR3, the DNA is TGCGCCAGCAGCTCCGGACAGATGAACACTGAAGCTTTCTTT. This sequence encodes CASSSGQMNTEAFF.

The genes are TRBV6-6 and TRBJ1-1, with a weak D call TRBD1 (5 bases). Germline assignment: CDR1 MNHNY and CDR2 SVGAGI (reference sequence). V was shortened by 4 bases and J by 1 base, with 13 bases between the two germline ends. The CDR3 runs to 15 residues. CDR3 residues: CASSSPRGTNTEAFF. The CDR3 nucleotides read TGTGCCAGCAGTTCCCCTCGAGGGACGAACACTGAAGCTTTCTTT.

This rearrangement joins TRBV19 to TRBJ2-4; D possibly corresponds to TRBD1 (6 bases). Deletions cut 3 bases from V and 7 bases from J, with 10 bases between. CDR3 size: 13 residues. The germline CDR1 and CDR2 sequences are LNHDA and SQIVND (reference sequence). The CDR3 bases are TGTGCCAGTAGTATTGGGGGCGGGAACATTCAGTACTTC. This encodes CASSIGGGNIQYF.

J is TRBJ2-1 and V is TRBV27, with D maybe TRBD1 (5 bases). The CDR3 has 15 residues. V gave up 1 base and J gave up 3 bases, with 10 bases separating them. Germline values: CDR1 MNHEY, CDR2 SMNVEV (reference sequence). The CDR3: CASSLLRQGYNEQFF. Written as DNA, the CDR3 is TGTGCCAGCAGTTTATTACGGCAGGGCTACAATGAGCAGTTCTTC.

The chain employs TRBV2 and TRBJ2-6; 10 bases match TRBD1. Germline V gives CDR1 SNHLY, CDR2 FYNNEI. V trimming: 5 bases; J trimming: 3 bases; junction bases outside the gene matches: 4. This CDR3 is built from 16 residues. The CDR3 reads CASSPDRGIGANVLTF. CDR3 in DNA: TGTGCCAGCAGTCCGGACAGGGGGATTGGGGCCAACGTCCTGACTTTC. Full variable domain (rest looked up from reference TRBV2 and TRBJ2-6): EPEVTQTPSHQVTQMGQEVILRCVPISNHLYFYWYRQILGQKVEFLVSFYNNEISEKSEIFDDQFSVERPDGSNFTLKIRSTKLEDSAMYFCASSPDRGIGANVLTFGAGSRLTVL.

Comments on this clone: A read error may produce the germline difference seen at one junction end. The V call is TRBV5-1, the J call TRBJ1-2; D is unclear. The CDR3 covers 13 residues. Germline lookup yields CDR1 SGHRS and CDR2 YFSETQ. In DNA form, the CDR3 reads TGCGCCAGCAGCTTGGACGGATCCTTGGGCTTACCCTTC. This gives the protein CASSLDGSLGLPF.

V and J are TRBV4-2 and TRBJ2-5, with D perhaps matching TRBD2 (7 bases). The end of the DNA aligns better with TRBJ2-7, so the J call may be wrong. The CDR3 spans 16 residues. From germline, CDR1 is LGHNA and CDR2 YNFKEQ. The CDR3 region has the DNA TGTGCCAGCAGCCAGAGAGGGGGGACTAACTTCTACGAGCAGTACTTC. Translated: CASSQRGGTNFYEQYF.

V gene TRBV30 combines with J gene TRBJ1-1, with D maybe TRBD1 (6 bases). The germline V and J ends were trimmed by 2 bases and 4 bases, with 11 bases remaining between them. Looked up from germline, CDR1 is GTSNPN and CDR2 is SVGIG (reference sequence). The CDR3 runs to 13 residues. CDR3 nucleotide sequence: TGTGCCTGGAGTCGAACGGACAGCACTGAAGCTTTCTTT. It yields the protein CAWSRTDSTEAFF.

The J gene is TRBJ2-7, the V gene TRBV7-8; no reliable D call. V gave up 5 bases and J gave up 0 bases, with 20 bases separating them. Germline assignment: CDR1 SGHVS and CDR2 FQNEAQ. This CDR3 is built from 17 residues. CDR3 nucleotide sequence: TGTGCCAGCAGCCCCGGACGGCGGCGAAGTCGCTCCTACGAGCAGTACTTC. Encoded protein: CASSPGRRRSRSYEQYF. The full variable domain, in which reference TRBV7-8 and TRBJ2-7 provide the parts outside the CDR3, is GAGVSQSPRYKVAKRGQDVALRCDPISGHVSLFWYQQALGQGPEFLTYFQNEAQLDKSGLPSDRFFAERPEGSVSTLKIQRTQQEDSAVYLCASSPGRRRSRSYEQYFGPGTRLTVT.

The chain combines TRBV15 with TRBJ1-4; D is unclear. CDR3 length: 14 residues. Between the trimmed V and J ends, which lost 3 bases and 5 bases, there was a span of 10 bases. In germline, CDR1 is LNHNV, CDR2 YYDKDF (reference sequence). The CDR3 DNA reads TGTGCCACCAGCAGGGACCCGAGAAATGAAAAACTGTTTTTT. Translating it yields CATSRDPRNEKLFF.

The chain recombines TRBV5-4 with TRBJ1-2; D not certain. The CDR3 covers 13 residues. The V end lost 4 bases, the J end lost 4 bases, and 11 bases lay between the germline ends. Germline V gives CDR1 SGHNT, CDR2 YYREEE (reference sequence). CDR3 protein: CASSPATFYGYTF. In nucleotides, the CDR3 is TGTGCCAGCAGCCCGGCAACCTTCTATGGCTACACCTTC.

There are a few counts of this clone. This CDR3 is CASSEELAGGDQETQYF. In nucleotides, the CDR3 is TGTGCCAGCAGTGAGGAGCTAGCGGGGGGAGACCAAGAGACCCAGTACTTC. V gene TRBV6-1 combines with J gene TRBJ2-5; 11 bases fit TRBD2. In germline, CDR1 is MNHNS, CDR2 SASEGT. J gave up 0 bases and V 3 bases, and 6 bases lay outside the gene matches. This CDR3 region has 17 residues.

The genes are TRBV5-5 and TRBJ1-2; D call uncertain. The germline gives CDR1 SGHKS, CDR2 YYEKEE (reference sequence). Trimming stripped 4 bases from V and 4 bases from J, with 11 bases between. This CDR3 comprises 13 residues. The CDR3 spells CASSPMASYGYTF. The CDR3, as DNA: TGTGCCAGCAGCCCGATGGCATCCTATGGCTACACCTTC.